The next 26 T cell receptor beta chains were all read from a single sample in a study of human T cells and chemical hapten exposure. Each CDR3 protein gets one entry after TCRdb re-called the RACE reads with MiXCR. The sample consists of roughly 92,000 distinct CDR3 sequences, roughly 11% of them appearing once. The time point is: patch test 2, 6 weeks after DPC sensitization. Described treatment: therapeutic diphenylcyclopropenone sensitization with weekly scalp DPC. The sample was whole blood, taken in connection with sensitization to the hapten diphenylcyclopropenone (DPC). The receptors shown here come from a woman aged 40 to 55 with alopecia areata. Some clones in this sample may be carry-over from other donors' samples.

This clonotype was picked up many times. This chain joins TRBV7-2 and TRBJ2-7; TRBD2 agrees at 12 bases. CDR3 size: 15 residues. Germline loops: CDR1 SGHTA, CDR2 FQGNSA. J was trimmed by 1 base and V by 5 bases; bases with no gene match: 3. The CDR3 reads CASSVTSGSSYEQYF. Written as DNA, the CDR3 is TGTGCCAGCAGCGTGACTAGCGGGAGTTCCTACGAGCAGTACTTC.

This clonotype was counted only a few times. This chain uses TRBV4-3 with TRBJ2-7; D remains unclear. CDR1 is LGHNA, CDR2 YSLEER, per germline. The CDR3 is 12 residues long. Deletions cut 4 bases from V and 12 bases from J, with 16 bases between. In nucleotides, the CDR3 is TGCGCCAGCAGCCCCCAGCCCCGTTTGAGGTACTTC. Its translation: CASSPQPRLRYF.

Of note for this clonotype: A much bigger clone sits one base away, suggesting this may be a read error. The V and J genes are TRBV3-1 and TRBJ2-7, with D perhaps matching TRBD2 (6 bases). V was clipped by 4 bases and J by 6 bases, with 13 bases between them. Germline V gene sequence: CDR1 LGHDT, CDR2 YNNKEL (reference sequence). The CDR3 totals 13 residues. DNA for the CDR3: TGTGCCAGCAGCCGAGTGGACGGGGGCGAGCAGTACTTC. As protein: CASSRVDGGEQYF.

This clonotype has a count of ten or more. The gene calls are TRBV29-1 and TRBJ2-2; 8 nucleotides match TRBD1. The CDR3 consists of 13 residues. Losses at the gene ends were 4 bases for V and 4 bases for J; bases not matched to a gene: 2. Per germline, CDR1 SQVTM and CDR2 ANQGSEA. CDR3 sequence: CSVVQGATGELFF. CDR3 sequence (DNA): TGCAGCGTTGTCCAGGGGGCCACCGGGGAGCTGTTTTTT.

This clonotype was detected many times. The CDR3 DNA sequence: TGCAGTGCTAGGGGGAATGGGGCGGTGGCTGAAGCTTTCTTT. Its translation is CSARGNGAVAEAFF. The V and J genes are TRBV20-1 and TRBJ1-1; TRBD1 might be the D (5 bases). Germline V lookup: CDR1 DFQATT, CDR2 SNEGSKA (reference sequence). V was shortened by 3 bases and J by 6 bases, with 17 bases between the two germline ends. This CDR3 is 14 amino acids long.

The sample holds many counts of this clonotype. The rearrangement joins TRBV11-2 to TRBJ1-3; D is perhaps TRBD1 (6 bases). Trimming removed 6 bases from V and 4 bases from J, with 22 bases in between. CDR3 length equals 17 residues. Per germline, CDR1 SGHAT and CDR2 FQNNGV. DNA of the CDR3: TGTGCCAGCAGTCGATTATTCAGACAGGACGGAGGAAACACCATATATTTT. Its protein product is CASSRLFRQDGGNTIYF.

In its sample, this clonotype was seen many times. The CDR3: CASSYIVALGYTF. In DNA, the CDR3 is TGTGCCAGCAGTTATATCGTGGCGCTGGGCTACACCTTC. The gene calls are TRBV6-2 or TRBV6-3 and TRBJ1-2; D is unresolved. The CDR3 consists of 13 residues. V shed 3 bases and J shed 8 bases, with 13 bases lying between them. The germline V gene has CDR1 MNHEY and CDR2 SVGEGT.

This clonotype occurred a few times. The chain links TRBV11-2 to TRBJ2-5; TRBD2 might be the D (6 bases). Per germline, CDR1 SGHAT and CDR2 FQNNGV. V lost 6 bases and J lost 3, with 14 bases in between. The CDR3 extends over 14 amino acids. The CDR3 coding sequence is TGTGCCAGCAGGATCCGGGAGACCAAAGAGACCCAGTACTTC. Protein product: CASRIRETKETQYF.

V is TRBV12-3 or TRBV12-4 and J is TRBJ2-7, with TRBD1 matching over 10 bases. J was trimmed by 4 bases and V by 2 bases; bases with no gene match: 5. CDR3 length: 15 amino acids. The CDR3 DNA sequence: TGTGCCAGCAGTTTAACGGGACAGGGGAGGTACGAGCAGTACTTC. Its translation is CASSLTGQGRYEQYF.

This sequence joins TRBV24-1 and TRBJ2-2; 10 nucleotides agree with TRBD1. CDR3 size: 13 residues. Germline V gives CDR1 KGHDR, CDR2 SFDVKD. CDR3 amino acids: CATGGTGVGELFF. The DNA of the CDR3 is TGTGCGACCGGAGGGACAGGGGTCGGTGAGCTGTTTTTT.

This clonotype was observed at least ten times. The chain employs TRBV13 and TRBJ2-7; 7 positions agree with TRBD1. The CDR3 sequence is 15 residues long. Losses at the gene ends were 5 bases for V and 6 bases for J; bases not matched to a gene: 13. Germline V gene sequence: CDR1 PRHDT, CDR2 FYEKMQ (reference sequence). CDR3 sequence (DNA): TGTGCCAGCAGCCCCTCCCTAGACAGGGCTCCCGAGCAGTACTTC. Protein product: CASSPSLDRAPEQYF.

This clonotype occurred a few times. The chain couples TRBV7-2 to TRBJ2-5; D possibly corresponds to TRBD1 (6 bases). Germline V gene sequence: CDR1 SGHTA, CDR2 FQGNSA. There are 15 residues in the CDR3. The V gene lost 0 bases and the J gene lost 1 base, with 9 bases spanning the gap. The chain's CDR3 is CASSLARGGQETQYF. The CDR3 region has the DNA TGTGCCAGCAGCTTAGCCAGAGGGGGCCAAGAGACCCAGTACTTC.

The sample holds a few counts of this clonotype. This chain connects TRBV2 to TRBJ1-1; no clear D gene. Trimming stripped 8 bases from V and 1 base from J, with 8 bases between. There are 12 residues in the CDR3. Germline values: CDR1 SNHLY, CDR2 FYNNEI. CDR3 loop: CASRGANTEAFF. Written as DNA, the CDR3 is TGTGCCAGCCGAGGAGCGAACACTGAAGCTTTCTTT.

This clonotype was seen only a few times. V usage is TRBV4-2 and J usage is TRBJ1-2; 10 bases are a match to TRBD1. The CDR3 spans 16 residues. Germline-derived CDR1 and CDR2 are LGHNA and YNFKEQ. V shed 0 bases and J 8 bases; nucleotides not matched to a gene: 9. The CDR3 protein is CASSQDERDRGGGYTF. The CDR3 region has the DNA TGTGCCAGCAGCCAAGATGAAAGGGACAGGGGCGGCGGCTACACCTTC.

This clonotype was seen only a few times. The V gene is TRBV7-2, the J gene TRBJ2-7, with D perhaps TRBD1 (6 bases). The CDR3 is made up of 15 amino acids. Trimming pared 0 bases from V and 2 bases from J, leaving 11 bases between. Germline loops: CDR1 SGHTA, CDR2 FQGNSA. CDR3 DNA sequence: TGTGCCAGCAGCTTAGCCGGCAGGGGCCCCTACGAGCAGTACTTC. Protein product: CASSLAGRGPYEQYF.

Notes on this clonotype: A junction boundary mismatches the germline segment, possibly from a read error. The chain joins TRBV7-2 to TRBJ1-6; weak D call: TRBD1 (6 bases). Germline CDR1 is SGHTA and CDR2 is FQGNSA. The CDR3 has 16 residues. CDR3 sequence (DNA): TGTGCCAGCAGCTTACTTCACGGGGGCGCTAGTTCATCCCTCCACTTT. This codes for CASSLLHGGASSSLHF.

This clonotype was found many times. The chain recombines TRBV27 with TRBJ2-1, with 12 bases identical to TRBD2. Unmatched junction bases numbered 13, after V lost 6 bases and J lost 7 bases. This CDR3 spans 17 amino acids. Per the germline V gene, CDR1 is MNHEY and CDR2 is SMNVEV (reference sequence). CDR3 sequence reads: CASSPPVLAGGGNEQFF. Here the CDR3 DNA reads TGTGCCAGCAGCCCCCCCGTACTAGCGGGAGGAGGGAATGAGCAGTTCTTC.

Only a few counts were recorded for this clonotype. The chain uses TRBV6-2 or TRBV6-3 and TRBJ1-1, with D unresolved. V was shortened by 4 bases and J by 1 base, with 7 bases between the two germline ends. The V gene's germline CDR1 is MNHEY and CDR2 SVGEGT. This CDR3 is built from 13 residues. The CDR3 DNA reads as TGTGCCAGCAGTTTACGGGAGAACACTGAAGCTTTCTTT. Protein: CASSLRENTEAFF.

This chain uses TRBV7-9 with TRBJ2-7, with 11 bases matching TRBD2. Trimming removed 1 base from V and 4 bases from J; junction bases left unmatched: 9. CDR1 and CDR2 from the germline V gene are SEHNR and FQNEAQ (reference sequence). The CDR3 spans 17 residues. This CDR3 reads CASSLGTSGLRGYEQYF. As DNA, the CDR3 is TGTGCCAGCAGCTTAGGGACTAGCGGGCTGCGCGGTTACGAGCAGTACTTC.

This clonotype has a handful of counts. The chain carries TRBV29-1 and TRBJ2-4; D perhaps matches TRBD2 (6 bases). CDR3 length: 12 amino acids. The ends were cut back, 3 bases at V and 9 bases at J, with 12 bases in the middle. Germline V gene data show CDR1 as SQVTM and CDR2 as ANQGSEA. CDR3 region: CSVDAPGGIQYF. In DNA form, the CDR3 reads TGCAGCGTTGACGCCCCCGGGGGCATTCAGTACTTC.

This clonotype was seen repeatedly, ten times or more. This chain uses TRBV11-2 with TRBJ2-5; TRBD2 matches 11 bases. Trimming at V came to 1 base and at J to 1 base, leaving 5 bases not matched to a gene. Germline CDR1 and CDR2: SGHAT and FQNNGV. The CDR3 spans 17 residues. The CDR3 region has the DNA TGTGCCAGCAGCTTAGCCGGGCTAGCGGGAGGCCAAGAGACCCAGTACTTC. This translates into CASSLAGLAGGQETQYF.

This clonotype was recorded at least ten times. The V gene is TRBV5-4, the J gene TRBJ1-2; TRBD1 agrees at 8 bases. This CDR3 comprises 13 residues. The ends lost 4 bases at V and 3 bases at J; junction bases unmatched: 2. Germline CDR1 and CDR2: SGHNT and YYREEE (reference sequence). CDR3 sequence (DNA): TGTGCCAGCAGCGTGGGACAGGACTATGGCTACACCTTC. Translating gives CASSVGQDYGYTF.

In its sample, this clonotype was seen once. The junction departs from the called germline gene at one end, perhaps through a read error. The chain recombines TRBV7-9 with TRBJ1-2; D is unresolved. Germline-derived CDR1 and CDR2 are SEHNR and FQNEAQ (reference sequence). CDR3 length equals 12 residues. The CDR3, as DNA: TGTGTCAGCAGCTTACTGCAGTATGGCTACACCTTC. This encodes CVSSLLQYGYTF.

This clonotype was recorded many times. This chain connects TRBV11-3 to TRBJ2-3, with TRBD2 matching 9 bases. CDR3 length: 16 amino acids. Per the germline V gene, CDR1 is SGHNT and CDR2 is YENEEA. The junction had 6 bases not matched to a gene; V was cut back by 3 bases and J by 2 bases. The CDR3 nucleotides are TGTGCCAGCAGCTTTACTAGCGGGCCCCCCACAGATACGCAGTATTTT. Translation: CASSFTSGPPTDTQYF.

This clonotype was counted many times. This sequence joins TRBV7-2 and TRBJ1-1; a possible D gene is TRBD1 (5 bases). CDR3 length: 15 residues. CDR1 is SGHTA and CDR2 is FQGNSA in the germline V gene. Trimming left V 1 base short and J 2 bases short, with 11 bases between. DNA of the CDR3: TGTGCCAGCAGCTTAGGAACAGGACCCAACACTGAAGCTTTCTTT. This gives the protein CASSLGTGPNTEAFF.

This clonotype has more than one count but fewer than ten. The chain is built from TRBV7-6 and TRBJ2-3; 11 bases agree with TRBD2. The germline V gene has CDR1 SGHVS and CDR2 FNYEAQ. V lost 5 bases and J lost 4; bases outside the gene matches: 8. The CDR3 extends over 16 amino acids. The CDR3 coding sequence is TGTGCCAGCAGCGGCCGGACTAGCGGGTTTTCAGATACGCAGTATTTT. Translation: CASSGRTSGFSDTQYF.